This T cell receptor beta chain emerged from a study of T cells in women clearing cervical HPV infection. CDR3 length: 13 amino acids. Germline-derived CDR1 and CDR2 are SEHNR and FQNEAQ (reference sequence). Sequencing used immunoSEQ multiplex PCR; TCRdb keeps in-frame clones, though not all of them. Its listing shows about 14,000 clones. Concerning this clone: The CDR3 goes on 3 residues after the read ends, and that part is filled in from the germline J gene.

The rearrangement links TRBV7-9 to TRBJ1-6; 7 nucleotides line up with TRBD1. The source is a woman aged 18 to 75 with a cervical HPV16 infection that either progressed to CIN3+ or cleared (not recorded which). The sample consisted of blood buffy coat. This CDR3 is CASSLAQGSPLHF. CDR3 DNA (partial): TGTGCCAGCAGCTTAGCACAGGGGTCGCCC.